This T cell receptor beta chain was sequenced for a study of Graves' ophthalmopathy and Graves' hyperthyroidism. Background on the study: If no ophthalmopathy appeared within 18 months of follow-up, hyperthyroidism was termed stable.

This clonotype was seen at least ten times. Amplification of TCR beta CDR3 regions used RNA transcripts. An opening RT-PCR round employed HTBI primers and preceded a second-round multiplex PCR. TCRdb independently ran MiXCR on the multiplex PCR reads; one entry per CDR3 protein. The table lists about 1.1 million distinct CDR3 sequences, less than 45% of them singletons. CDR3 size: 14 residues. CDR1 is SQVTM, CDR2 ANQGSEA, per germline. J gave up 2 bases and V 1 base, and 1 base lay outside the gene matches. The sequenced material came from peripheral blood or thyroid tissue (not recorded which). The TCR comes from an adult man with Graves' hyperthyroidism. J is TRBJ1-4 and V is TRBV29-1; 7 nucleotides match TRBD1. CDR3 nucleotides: TGCAGCGTTGAAGTCAGGGGGACTAATGAAAAACTGTTTTTT. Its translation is CSVEVRGTNEKLFF.